This TCR beta chain was documented in a study of cytomegalovirus exposure and HLA in healthy donors. Study-wide results and limits: Earlier analysis yielded a pattern in which most TCR beta V segments were productive about 87% or about 30% of the time. Associated with HLA alleles at 0.05 false discovery rate in a later analysis were over 15,000 TCR beta sequences.

In germline, CDR1 is SGHRS, CDR2 YFSETQ. The CDR3 is 14 amino acids. The germline V and J ends were trimmed by 0 bases and 1 base, with 7 bases remaining between them. 60 Vbeta and 13 Jbeta primers were used in PCR. Sequencing used immunoSEQ multiplex PCR; TCRdb keeps in-frame clones, though not all of them. The profile shows roughly 100,000 clones, 13% to 15% of them singletons. The table lists this clone with a few counts. What it binds is not known. V gene TRBV5-1 combines with J gene TRBJ1-2; D not certain. This sequence was found in a female donor in good health and CMV-seronegative. Sequenced material: PBMCs. The CDR3 reads CASSLVQNNYGYTF. The CDR3 coding sequence is TGCGCCAGCAGCTTGGTACAGAATAACTATGGCTACACCTTC.